Listed below are T cell receptor beta chains from one sample, sequenced in a study of OX40 agonist ivuxolimab in advanced cancers. Assay: immunoSEQ multiplex PCR; the TCRdb copy retains only in-frame clones and omits some. The repertoire holds about 160,000 clones, with approximately 94% as singletons. This specimen was CD4+ or CD8+ T cells sorted from blood, taken in a trial of the OX40 agonist ivuxolimab. The receptor set was obtained from an adult with an advanced solid tumor such as melanoma, head and neck, liver or kidney cancer. Each CDR3 is given with its conserved first and last residue. Each record gives: clone size, V gene, D gene, J gene, CDR3 DNA, CDR3 protein. D genes are given only for firm matches. A row's size may be missing; if present it is once, few, many or a size class.

clone_size: .
v_call: TRBV2
d_call: .
j_call: TRBJ1-5
cdr3_nt: TGTGCCAGCAGTGGTGAGGCAGAGCCCCAGCATTTT
cdr3_aa: CASSGEAEPQHF

clone_size: .
v_call: TRBV4-3
d_call: TRBD2
j_call: TRBJ2-3
cdr3_nt: TGCGCCAGCAGCCAAGCTTTAGCGGGACTGAGCAGAGATACGCAGTATTTT
cdr3_aa: CASSQALAGLSRDTQYF

clone_size: .
v_call: TRBV5-4
d_call: TRBD1
j_call: TRBJ1-2
cdr3_nt: TGTGCCAGCAGCTTGGGGGGACAGGTTAACTATGGCTACACCTTC
cdr3_aa: CASSLGGQVNYGYTF

clone_size: many
v_call: TRBV28
d_call: .
j_call: TRBJ2-7
cdr3_nt: TGTGCCAGCAGACCGAGCGGAAGCCTCTCCTACGAGCAGTACTTC
cdr3_aa: CASRPSGSLSYEQYF

clone_size: .
v_call: TRBV7-2
d_call: .
j_call: TRBJ2-1
cdr3_nt: TGTGCCAGCAGCTTAGCAGGAACAGTGCAAAATGAGCAGTTCTTC
cdr3_aa: CASSLAGTVQNEQFF

clone_size: .
v_call: TRBV7-2
d_call: .
j_call: TRBJ2-7
cdr3_nt: TGTGCCAGCAGCTTAGGGCAGGGGGGCGTGATTCCCTTCTACGAGCAGTACTTC
cdr3_aa: CASSLGQGGVIPFYEQYF

clone_size: .
v_call: TRBV12-5
d_call: TRBD1
j_call: TRBJ2-1
cdr3_nt: TGTGCTAGTGGTTTGGAGACAGGGCCCTACAATGAGCAGTTCTTC
cdr3_aa: CASGLETGPYNEQFF

clone_size: .
v_call: TRBV21-1
d_call: .
j_call: TRBJ2-3
cdr3_nt: TGTGCCAGCAGCCCTAGACGGCTAGCGGGGGGGCTTTACACAGATACGCAGTATTTT
cdr3_aa: CASSPRRLAGGLYTDTQYF

clone_size: .
v_call: TRBV4-1
d_call: TRBD1
j_call: TRBJ2-3
cdr3_nt: TGCGCCAGCAGCCAAGGGGACAGGGGTTACACAGATACGCAGTATTTT
cdr3_aa: CASSQGDRGYTDTQYF

clone_size: .
v_call: TRBV5-1
d_call: TRBD1
j_call: TRBJ2-1
cdr3_nt: TGCGCCAGCAGCCCCGACAGGGATGAGCAGTTCTTC
cdr3_aa: CASSPDRDEQFF

clone_size: .
v_call: TRBV5-1
d_call: .
j_call: TRBJ1-4
cdr3_nt: TGCGCCAGCAGCTTGGGAGGACTGGATGAAAAACTGTTTTTT
cdr3_aa: CASSLGGLDEKLFF

clone_size: .
v_call: TRBV19
d_call: TRBD1
j_call: TRBJ2-7
cdr3_nt: TGTGCCAGTACCAAAGGGGGCGCGATGACCTACGAGCAGTACTTC
cdr3_aa: CASTKGGAMTYEQYF

clone_size: .
v_call: TRBV5-4
d_call: .
j_call: TRBJ1-2
cdr3_nt: TGTGCCAGCAGCACCGGGACTGACTATGGCTACACCTTC
cdr3_aa: CASSTGTDYGYTF

clone_size: .
v_call: TRBV2
d_call: .
j_call: TRBJ1-4
cdr3_nt: TGTGCCAGCAGGGTAACAGGGACTAATGAAAAACTGTTTTTT
cdr3_aa: CASRVTGTNEKLFF

clone_size: .
v_call: TRBV6-1
d_call: .
j_call: TRBJ1-2
cdr3_nt: TGTGCCAGCAGTGACCCTGGTCAGGGGCTACTTGGCTACACCTTC
cdr3_aa: CASSDPGQGLLGYTF

clone_size: once
v_call: TRBV7-2
d_call: TRBD2
j_call: TRBJ2-3
cdr3_nt: TGTCCACCGGCAAGGACTAGCGGCCGCACAGATACGCAGTATTTT
cdr3_aa: CPPARTSGRTDTQYF

clone_size: .
v_call: TRBV9
d_call: TRBD1
j_call: TRBJ2-7
cdr3_nt: TGTGCCAGCAGCGTAGGACAGGGCCACGAGCAGTACTTC
cdr3_aa: CASSVGQGHEQYF

clone_size: .
v_call: TRBV14
d_call: .
j_call: TRBJ2-2
cdr3_nt: TGTGCCAGCAGCCCCATGGCAGGGTTTGACGGGGAGCTGTTTTTT
cdr3_aa: CASSPMAGFDGELFF

clone_size: once
v_call: TRBV28
d_call: .
j_call: TRBJ2-2
cdr3_nt: TGTGCCAGCAGTTCCTCAGGGAGGTTGGGCGGGGAGCTGTTTTTT
cdr3_aa: CASSSSGRLGGELFF

clone_size: .
v_call: TRBV29-1
d_call: .
j_call: TRBJ2-5
cdr3_nt: TGCAGCGTAGAGACTTCACTCCAGGGGACCCAGTACTTC
cdr3_aa: CSVETSLQGTQYF

clone_size: .
v_call: TRBV7-9
d_call: TRBD1
j_call: TRBJ2-5
cdr3_nt: TGTGCCAGCCGAAAACGGACAGGGGAAGAGACCCAGTACTTC
cdr3_aa: CASRKRTGEETQYF

clone_size: .
v_call: TRBV29-1
d_call: .
j_call: TRBJ1-1
cdr3_nt: TGCAGCGTTTTTCCTCTTGGGGTGTACGCTTTCTTT
cdr3_aa: CSVFPLGVYAFF

clone_size: .
v_call: TRBV4-3
d_call: .
j_call: TRBJ1-5
cdr3_nt: TGCGCCAGCAGCCAAGCCCCAGGGGAGGGCAATCAGCCCCAGCATTTT
cdr3_aa: CASSQAPGEGNQPQHF

clone_size: .
v_call: TRBV7-9
d_call: .
j_call: TRBJ1-5
cdr3_nt: TGTGCCAGCAGTTCTAGTAGGGCGGACCAGCCCCAGCATTTT
cdr3_aa: CASSSSRADQPQHF

clone_size: few
v_call: TRBV5-1
d_call: TRBD1
j_call: TRBJ1-1
cdr3_nt: TGCGCCAGCAGCCTTGACAGGGGGCGGGGAGCTTTCTTT
cdr3_aa: CASSLDRGRGAFF

clone_size: .
v_call: TRBV25-1
d_call: TRBD1
j_call: TRBJ1-2
cdr3_nt: TGTGCCAGCGGGCCACGGGACAGAAGTTATGGCTACACCTTC
cdr3_aa: CASGPRDRSYGYTF

clone_size: .
v_call: TRBV5-1
d_call: .
j_call: TRBJ1-1
cdr3_nt: TGCGCCAGCAGCCCCCCGGGCGGGGACGCTTTCTTT
cdr3_aa: CASSPPGGDAFF